This entry is about one T cell receptor (beta chain). This specimen belongs to a study of T-cell memory formation after mild COVID-19. Whole-study context: For the most part, TCR clusters were specific to one donor.

The 5'RACE method, run with constant-segment primers, produced TCR alpha and TCR beta cDNA libraries (carrying sample barcodes and UMIs). Via MiXCR, TCRdb re-called the 5' RACE reads, giving one row per CDR3 protein. Counted here are about 410,000 distinct CDR3 sequences, 15% to 20% occurring once; the ten biggest clones make up roughly 21%. The CDR3 runs to 15 residues. The V and J ends lost 6 bases and 6 bases, in that order; junction bases with no gene match: 8. Looked up from germline, CDR1 is MNHEY and CDR2 is SMNVEV (reference sequence). The sample comprised PBMCs or a T cell subset sorted from them (not recorded which). The J gene is TRBJ2-1, the V gene TRBV27; 10 bases fit TRBD1. This receptor was taken from a man aged 18-30 years who had mild COVID-19 (a few samples of this study predate the infection). Cell type and time point are not known. The CDR3 is CASRETGQGSNEQFF. The CDR3 DNA reads as TGTGCCAGCAGAGAGACGGGACAGGGGTCCAATGAGCAGTTCTTC.